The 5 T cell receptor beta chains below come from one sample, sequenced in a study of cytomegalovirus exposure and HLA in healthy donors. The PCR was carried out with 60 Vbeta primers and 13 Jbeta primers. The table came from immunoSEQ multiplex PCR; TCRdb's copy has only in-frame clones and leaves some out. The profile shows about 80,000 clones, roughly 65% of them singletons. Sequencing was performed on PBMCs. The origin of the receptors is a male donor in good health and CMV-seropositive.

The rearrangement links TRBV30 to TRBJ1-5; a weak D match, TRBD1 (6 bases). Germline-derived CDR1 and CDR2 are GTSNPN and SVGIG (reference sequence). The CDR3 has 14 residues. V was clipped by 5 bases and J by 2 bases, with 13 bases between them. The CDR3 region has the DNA TGTGCCTGGGGCGGGGGGGGGCGCAATCAGCCCCAGCATTTT. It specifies CAWGGGGRNQPQHF.

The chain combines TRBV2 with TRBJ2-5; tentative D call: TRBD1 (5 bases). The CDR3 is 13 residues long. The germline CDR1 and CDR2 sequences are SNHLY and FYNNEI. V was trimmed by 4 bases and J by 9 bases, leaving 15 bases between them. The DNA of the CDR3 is TGTGCCAGCAGTGGACAGACGGAAGGGGCCCAGTACTTC. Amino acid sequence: CASSGQTEGAQYF. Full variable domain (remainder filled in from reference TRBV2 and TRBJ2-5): EPEVTQTPSHQVTQMGQEVILRCVPISNHLYFYWYRQILGQKVEFLVSFYNNEISEKSEIFDDQFSVERPDGSNFTLKIRSTKLEDSAMYFCASSGQTEGAQYFGPGTRLLVL.

The CDR3 spells CASSITVMEAEKLFF. The CDR3 region has the DNA TGTGCCAGTAGTATTACAGTCATGGAGGCGGAAAAACTGTTTTTT. J is TRBJ1-4 and V is TRBV19; D not resolved. Germline CDR1 reads LNHDA; CDR2 reads SQIVND (reference sequence). The CDR3 extends over 15 amino acids. Trimming removed 3 bases at V and 8 bases at J, with 16 bases between. Full variable domain (missing parts from reference TRBV19 and TRBJ1-4): DGGITQSPKYLFRKEGQNVTLSCEQNLNHDAMYWYRQDPGQGLRLIYYSQIVNDFQKGDIAEGYSVSREKKESFPLTVTSAQKNPTAFYLCASSITVMEAEKLFFGSGTQLSVL.

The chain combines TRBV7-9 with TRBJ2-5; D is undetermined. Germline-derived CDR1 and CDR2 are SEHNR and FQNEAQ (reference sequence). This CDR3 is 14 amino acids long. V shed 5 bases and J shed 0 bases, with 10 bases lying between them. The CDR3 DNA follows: TGTGCCAGCAGCCAGCGCGAGTACCAAGAGACCCAGTACTTC. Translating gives CASSQREYQETQYF.

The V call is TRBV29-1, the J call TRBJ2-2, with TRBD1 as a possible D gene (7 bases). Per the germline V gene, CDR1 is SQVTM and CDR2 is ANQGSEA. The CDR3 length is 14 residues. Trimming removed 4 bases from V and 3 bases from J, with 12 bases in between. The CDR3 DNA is TGCAGCGTTGGGCAGGGGGGTTACACCGGGGAGCTGTTTTTT. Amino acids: CSVGQGGYTGELFF.